The TCR beta chain under discussion was sequenced for a study of read filtering for tumor transcriptome and immune sequencing. At the level of the study: RNA-seq yielded only roughly 85 to 1,400 TCR reads, IR-seq about 4.05 to 11 million.

The ends lost 5 bases at V and 2 bases at J; junction bases unmatched: 13. The CDR3 runs 17 residues. Germline V gene data show CDR1 as SGHRS and CDR2 as YFSETQ. Molecular barcoded adaptors covering alpha/delta and beta/gamma chains were used on around 370 ng RNA. TCRdb used MiXCR to reprocess the reads, holding one entry per CDR3 protein. This repertoire shows about 38,000 distinct CDR3 sequences, roughly 15% found once; its top ten account for less than 20%. In its sample, this clonotype was seen many times. The sample was a population of CD138-negative cells sorted from bone marrow. The receptor was derived from a donor aged 40 or older with multiple myeloma. This chain uses TRBV5-1 with TRBJ1-1; 9 bases line up with TRBD1. The CDR3 sequence: CASSLRPGQGPNTEAFF. The CDR3 coding sequence is TGCGCCAGCAGTTTGCGTCCGGGACAGGGACCTAACACTGAAGCTTTCTTT.